This TCR beta chain was found in a study of T cell repertoires and HLA-DP antigens. Here immunoSEQ multiplex PCR was the method, and the copy in TCRdb shows in-frame clones only, minus some. The sample has about 120,000 clones; around 93% are singletons. Looked up from germline, CDR1 is KGHSH and CDR2 is LQKENI. This CDR3 is 15 amino acids long. The ends were cut back, 1 base at V and 3 bases at J, with 12 bases in the middle. A remark on this clone: Its specificity is unknown.

The sample was CD4+ T cells from PBMCs. This chain links TRBV18 with TRBJ1-1; D might be TRBD1 (5 bases). The TCR originated in a woman aged 18-29 years in good health and CMV-seronegative. CDR3 DNA sequence: TGTGCCAGCTCACCACGGGACGGTGTGTACACTGAAGCTTTCTTT. Translated: CASSPRDGVYTEAFF.